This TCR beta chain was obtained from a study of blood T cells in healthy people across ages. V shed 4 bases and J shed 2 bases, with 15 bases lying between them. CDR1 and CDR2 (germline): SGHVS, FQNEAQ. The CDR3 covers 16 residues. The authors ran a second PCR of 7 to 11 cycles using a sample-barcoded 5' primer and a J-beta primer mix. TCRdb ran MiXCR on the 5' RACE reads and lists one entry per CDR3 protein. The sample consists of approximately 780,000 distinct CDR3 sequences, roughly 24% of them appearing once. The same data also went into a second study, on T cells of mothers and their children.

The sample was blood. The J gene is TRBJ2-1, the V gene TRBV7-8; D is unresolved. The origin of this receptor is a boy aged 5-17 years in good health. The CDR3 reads CASSSLLGGTYNEQFF. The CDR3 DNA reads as TGTGCCAGCAGCTCCCTCCTAGGTGGCACCTACAATGAGCAGTTCTTC.